These 20 T cell receptor beta chains were sequenced from one sample in a study of human T cells and chemical hapten exposure. TCRdb passed the RACE reads through MiXCR, listing each CDR3 protein once. The data hold tens of thousands of distinct CDR3 sequences, with over 8.5% observed a single time. The time point is: healthy volunteer bleed at 6 weeks. Total RNA was isolated from whole blood that had not been fractionated. The sample taken for sequencing was whole blood. Receptors originate from a male donor in good health. Some clones in this sample may be carry-over from other donors' samples.

This clonotype was detected only a few times. J is TRBJ1-2 and V is TRBV12-5; 10 bases are shared with TRBD1. Per germline, CDR1 LGHNT and CDR2 FRNRAP. V lost 7 bases to trimming and J lost 1 base; unmatched junction nucleotides: 12. This CDR3 contains 17 residues. Written as DNA, the CDR3 is TGTGCTAGTGACCATCTCCCGGGACAGGGGATTAACTATGGCTACACCTTC. Translating it yields CASDHLPGQGINYGYTF.

The chain joins TRBV11-2 to TRBJ1-6; 10 nucleotides align to TRBD1. The V gene end was trimmed by 0 bases and the J gene end by 7 bases; junction bases not matched to a gene: 9. This CDR3 has 18 residues. The germline gives CDR1 SGHAT, CDR2 FQNNGV. The CDR3 DNA sequence: TGTGCCAGCAGCTTAGAGGGGACAGGGGCGGTTGGAAATTCACCCCTCCACTTT. Encoded protein: CASSLEGTGAVGNSPLHF.

V gene TRBV7-2 combines with J gene TRBJ1-5; D is perhaps TRBD1 (5 bases). V shed 3 bases and J shed 3 bases, with 15 bases lying between them. In germline, CDR1 is SGHTA, CDR2 FQGNSA. This CDR3 comprises 16 residues. CDR3 in DNA: TGTGCCAGCAGCTTTATGGGGGGATGGGTCAATCAGCCCCAGCATTTT. This sequence encodes CASSFMGGWVNQPQHF.

The chain employs TRBV5-4 and TRBJ2-5, with 11 bases identical to TRBD2. The V segment lost 0 bases and the J segment 1 base; nucleotides outside the gene matches: 8. The CDR3 contains 18 residues. Per the germline V gene, CDR1 is SGHNT and CDR2 is YYREEE (reference sequence). The CDR3 reads CASSLAERLAGSQETQYF. DNA of the CDR3: TGTGCCAGCAGCTTGGCCGAACGACTAGCGGGATCCCAAGAGACCCAGTACTTC.

This sequence joins TRBV13 and TRBJ2-7; D is tentatively TRBD1 or TRBD2 (5 bases each). Germline V gives CDR1 PRHDT, CDR2 FYEKMQ (reference sequence). This CDR3 spans 14 amino acids. The germline V and J ends were trimmed by 4 bases and 2 bases, with 12 bases remaining between them. The CDR3 DNA reads TGTGCCAGCAGCTCCCGGGACCCTCCCTACGAGCAGTACTTC. Translated: CASSSRDPPYEQYF.

This chain uses TRBV29-1 with TRBJ1-1, with a possible D match to TRBD1 (6 bases). Trimming stripped 4 bases from V and 4 bases from J, with 16 bases between. CDR3 length equals 14 residues. Germline V gene data show CDR1 as SQVTM and CDR2 as ANQGSEA. CDR3 residues: CSVASRQAVTEAFF. DNA of the CDR3: TGCAGCGTTGCCTCCCGACAGGCGGTCACTGAAGCTTTCTTT.

This clonotype has more than one count but fewer than ten. The chain uses TRBV3-1 and TRBJ1-3; maybe TRBD1 (6 bases). This CDR3 is built from 17 residues. The ends were cut back, 8 bases at V and 0 bases at J, with 20 bases in the middle. CDR1 and CDR2 from the germline V gene are LGHDT and YNNKEL (reference sequence). CDR3 residues: CASSRVGGRNSGNTIYF. CDR3 coding DNA: TGTGCCAGCTCCCGCGTTGGGGGCCGTAACTCTGGAAACACCATATATTTT. The full variable domain, in which reference TRBV3-1 and TRBJ1-3 provide the parts outside the CDR3, is DTAVSQTPKYLVTQMGNDKSIKCEQNLGHDTMYWYKQDSKKFLKIMFSYNNKELIINETVPNRFSPKSPDKAHLNLHINSLELGDSAVYFCASSRVGGRNSGNTIYFGEGSWLTVV.

This clonotype was detected a few times. The DNA of the CDR3 is TGCAGTGCTGGAACTAGCGGGACCTACAATGAGCAGTTCTTC. Translated: CSAGTSGTYNEQFF. The chain carries TRBV20-1 and TRBJ2-1; 10 nucleotides line up with TRBD2. CDR1 is DFQATT, CDR2 SNEGSKA, per germline (reference sequence). The CDR3 length is 14 residues. V was clipped by 5 bases and J by 2 bases; unmatched bases: 3.

This clonotype was seen more than once but under ten times. This chain connects TRBV27 to TRBJ2-2; D gene ambiguous. This CDR3 spans 14 amino acids. V lost 6 bases, J lost 4 bases, and 12 bases lay in between. Germline V gene lookup returns CDR1 MNHEY and CDR2 SMNVEV (reference sequence). CDR3 protein: CASSFTQSTGELFF. CDR3 nucleotides: TGTGCCAGCAGCTTTACACAGAGCACCGGGGAGCTGTTTTTT.

This clonotype has only a few counts. CDR3 DNA sequence: TGCGCCAGCAGCCAAGTAGGGCGGGAAGACCGCTACAATGAGCAGTTCTTC. It specifies CASSQVGREDRYNEQFF. V and J are TRBV4-1 and TRBJ2-1, with D possibly matching TRBD2 (6 bases). CDR1 and CDR2 (germline): MGHRA, YSYEKL. Trimming stripped 1 base from V and 3 bases from J, with 16 bases between. The CDR3 extends over 17 amino acids.

The chain recombines TRBV27 with TRBJ2-1, with 8 bases aligning to TRBD1. V gave up 6 bases and J gave up 4 bases; unmatched junction bases: 5. This CDR3 comprises 14 residues. Germline V gene data show CDR1 as MNHEY and CDR2 as SMNVEV (reference sequence). Here the CDR3 reads CASRPGQDYNEQFF. The CDR3 nucleotides read TGTGCCAGCAGACCGGGACAGGATTACAATGAGCAGTTCTTC.

This clonotype showed up just a few times. The CDR3 bases are TGTGCCAGCAACGGCCGGACAGGGAATCACGAGCAGTACTTC. Amino acids: CASNGRTGNHEQYF. V is TRBV2 and J is TRBJ2-7, with TRBD1 matching 8 bases. This CDR3 is built from 14 residues. The V gene's germline CDR1 is SNHLY and CDR2 FYNNEI. The V and J ends lost 7 bases and 5 bases, in that order; junction bases with no gene match: 10.

A few counts support this clonotype. J is TRBJ1-5 and V is TRBV6-5; 9 nucleotides align to TRBD1. The CDR3 consists of 13 residues. Trimming removed 8 bases from V and 6 bases from J; junction bases left unmatched: 5. Germline V gene lookup returns CDR1 MNHEY and CDR2 SVGAGI. CDR3 sequence (DNA): TGTGCCAGCCGGGACAGGGAGGGTCAGCCCCAGCATTTT. This translates into CASRDREGQPQHF.

This clonotype has a count of ten or more. The genes are TRBV6-2 or TRBV6-3 and TRBJ1-5, with D hard to call. CDR1 and CDR2 from the germline V gene are MNHEY and SVGEGT. The germline V and J ends were trimmed by 6 bases and 0 bases, with 18 bases remaining between them. The CDR3 sequence is 17 residues long. CDR3 nucleotide sequence: TGTGCCAGCAGCTTAAACGCAGGTCCTTCTAGCAATCAGCCCCAGCATTTT. Translated, it gives CASSLNAGPSSNQPQHF.

The CDR3 coding sequence is TGTGCCAGCAGTGAATCAGGGACAGGGGACTACAATGAGCAGTTCTTC. The encoded protein is CASSESGTGDYNEQFF. The rearrangement uses TRBV2 and TRBJ2-1, with 10 nucleotides matching TRBD1. Germline V lookup: CDR1 SNHLY, CDR2 FYNNEI. The J segment lost 3 bases and the V segment lost 2 bases, leaving 4 bases of the junction unmatched. This CDR3 comprises 16 residues.

About this clonotype: One junction end disagrees with the germline gene, perhaps due to a read error. The rearrangement uses TRBV7-9 and TRBJ2-2; D is possibly TRBD1 or TRBD2 (5 bases each). Per germline, CDR1 SEHNR and CDR2 FQNEAQ (reference sequence). This CDR3 spans 18 amino acids. This CDR3 is CASSLGPRGPTNAGELFF. CDR3 DNA: TGTGCCAGCAGCCTAGGGCCCCGGGGACCAACGAACGCCGGGGAGCTGTTTTTT. The entire variable domain, with the rest obtained from reference TRBV7-9 and TRBJ2-2, is as follows: DTGVSQNPRHKITKRGQNVTFRCDPISEHNRLYWYRQTLGQGPEFLTYFQNEAQLEKSRLLSDRFSAERPKGSFSTLEIQRTEQGDSAMYLCASSLGPRGPTNAGELFFGEGSRLTVL.

This clonotype was found a few times. The gene calls are TRBV12-3 or TRBV12-4 and TRBJ2-7; D remains ambiguous. V was cut by 4 bases and J by 1 base, with 11 bases left in between. The CDR3 covers 14 residues. The CDR3 here is CASSSQVISYEQYF. The CDR3 nucleotides read TGTGCCAGCAGTTCCCAGGTGATATCCTACGAGCAGTACTTC.

This sequence joins TRBV6-1 and TRBJ1-1; TRBD1 agrees at 8 bases. J gave up 5 bases and V 4 bases, and 6 bases lay outside the gene matches. CDR1 and CDR2 (germline): MNHNS, SASEGT. CDR3 length: 14 amino acids. The CDR3 nucleotides read TGTGCCAGCAGTGGCTACAGGGGGTCGACTGAAGCTTTCTTT. The encoded protein is CASSGYRGSTEAFF.

The rearrangement links TRBV4-1 to TRBJ1-1, with D hard to call. CDR3 length: 14 amino acids. Germline assignment: CDR1 MGHRA and CDR2 YSYEKL. Trimming stripped 4 bases from V and 10 bases from J, with 19 bases between. The CDR3 sequence is CASSLIVGRRGAFF. The DNA for the CDR3 is TGCGCCAGCAGCCTCATTGTAGGGCGAAGAGGAGCTTTCTTT.

This clonotype was seen ten or more times. The rearrangement uses TRBV7-9 and TRBJ2-5; D not resolved. Germline-derived CDR1 and CDR2 are SEHNR and FQNEAQ (reference sequence). The CDR3 has 15 residues. Trimming took off 5 bases at V and 4 bases at J, with 17 bases between the two ends. CDR3 sequence (DNA): TGTGCCAGCAGCGATTTGGACCGTTGGGGAGAGACCCAGTACTTC. The encoded protein is CASSDLDRWGETQYF.